One and the same sample provided the 21 T cell receptor beta chains below, sequenced in a study of cytotoxic CD8 clonotypes in ibrutinib-treated CLL. TCRdb's table, derived via immunoSEQ multiplex PCR, lists solely in-frame clones and lacks some. Counted here are roughly 150,000 clones, about four fifths occurring once; the ten biggest clones make up over 4.5%. The input for sequencing was PBMCs, taken after 24 months of ibrutinib treatment. The source is a human donor with chronic lymphocytic leukemia.

This clone was found a few times. The J gene is TRBJ1-1, the V gene TRBV29-1, with 7 nucleotides matching TRBD1. The CDR3 consists of 12 residues. The germline gives CDR1 SQVTM, CDR2 ANQGSEA. Here the CDR3 reads CSSATGATEAFF. CDR3 coding DNA: TGCAGTTCGGCAACAGGGGCTACTGAAGCTTTCTTT.

The chain uses TRBV4-2 and TRBJ2-7; 11 nucleotides align to TRBD1. The CDR3 spans 15 residues. Germline-derived CDR1 and CDR2 are LGHNA and YNFKEQ. Losses at the gene ends were 4 bases for V and 4 bases for J; bases not matched to a gene: 6. CDR3 sequence reads: CASSPAGTGGYEQYF. The CDR3 DNA reads TGTGCCAGCAGCCCTGCCGGGACAGGGGGGTACGAGCAGTACTTC.

The table lists this clone with a count of one. J is TRBJ2-5 and V is TRBV4-3; 8 nucleotides agree with TRBD1. The germline V gene has CDR1 LGHNA and CDR2 YSLEER. The CDR3 covers 13 residues. The V gene end was trimmed by 4 bases and the J gene end by 4 bases; junction bases not matched to a gene: 2. DNA for the CDR3: TGCGCCAGCAGCCGTGGACAGGGAGAGACCCAGTACTTC. Protein sequence: CASSRGQGETQYF.

This clone was observed a single time. The chain carries TRBV29-1 and TRBJ2-1, with TRBD2 matching 12 bases. Germline CDR1 reads SQVTM; CDR2 reads ANQGSEA. V lost 6 bases and J lost 7; bases outside the gene matches: 7. The CDR3 runs 14 residues. The DNA of the CDR3 is TGCAGCGTCCTGGCTAGCGGGAGGGATAATGAGCAGTTCTTC. Translated, it gives CSVLASGRDNEQFF.

The genes are TRBV4-2 and TRBJ2-1; D is possibly TRBD2 (6 bases). Trimming shortened V by 0 bases and J by 0 bases, and 12 bases separated the two germline ends. Germline V CDR1 and CDR2: LGHNA, YNFKEQ. The CDR3 spans 17 residues. The CDR3 sequence is CASSQEGRGLSYNEQFF. CDR3 coding DNA: TGTGCCAGCAGCCAAGAAGGGCGGGGACTCTCCTACAATGAGCAGTTCTTC.

The table lists this clone with a count of one. This sequence joins TRBV6-6 and TRBJ1-1; D perhaps matches TRBD1 (5 bases). V was cut by 0 bases and J by 1 base, with 9 bases left in between. The CDR3 extends over 15 amino acids. Germline-derived CDR1 and CDR2 are MNHNY and SVGAGI (reference sequence). This CDR3 reads CASSYSQGTNTEAFF. DNA for the CDR3: TGTGCCAGCAGTTACTCCCAAGGGACGAACACTGAAGCTTTCTTT.

The genes are TRBV7-2 and TRBJ2-7, with TRBD1 matching 11 bases. Germline values: CDR1 SGHTA, CDR2 FQGNSA. Unmatched junction bases numbered 9, after V lost 0 bases and J lost 5 bases. There are 17 residues in the CDR3. The CDR3 DNA sequence: TGTGCCAGCAGCTTAGCCGTGTCCGGGACAGGGGGACACGAGCAGTACTTC. It is translated as CASSLAVSGTGGHEQYF.

V and J are TRBV11-2 and TRBJ2-7; D is unclear. Trimming stripped 4 bases from V and 5 bases from J, with 6 bases between. The CDR3 is 11 amino acids. Germline values: CDR1 SGHAT, CDR2 FQNNGV. The CDR3 region is CASSWVDEQYF. CDR3 nucleotide sequence: TGTGCCAGCAGCTGGGTGGACGAGCAGTACTTC.

V is TRBV6-5 and J is TRBJ2-5; D remains ambiguous. Germline CDR1 is MNHEY and CDR2 is SVGAGI. The CDR3 has 14 residues. Trimming stripped 2 bases from V and 1 base from J, with 8 bases between. The DNA of the CDR3 is TGTGCCAGCAGTTACAGGAGACTCCAAGAGACCCAGTACTTC. Its translation: CASSYRRLQETQYF.

As for this clone: Compared with germline, one end of the junction differs, possibly owing to a read error. The gene calls are TRBV28 and TRBJ2-7, with TRBD1 as a possible D gene (5 bases). The CDR3 loop spans 14 amino acids. The germline gives CDR1 MDHEN, CDR2 SYDVKM. CDR3 nucleotides: TGTGCCAGCAGTAGTTCAGACAGAGCGAGCTACCCAGCCTTC. Its translation is CASSSSDRASYPAF.

CDR3 residues: CASSITGTQPQHF. CDR3 nucleotide sequence: TGTGCCAGTAGTATCACAGGGACTCAGCCCCAGCATTTT. The J gene is TRBJ1-5, the V gene TRBV19, with D possibly TRBD1 on 6 matching bases. Trimming stripped 3 bases from V and 6 bases from J, with 9 bases between. The germline CDR1 and CDR2 sequences are LNHDA and SQIVND (reference sequence). This CDR3 is 13 amino acids long.

The chain carries TRBV6-1 and TRBJ1-5, with D possibly matching TRBD1 (5 bases). CDR3 size: 12 residues. Germline V CDR1 and CDR2: MNHNS, SASEGT. V was clipped by 5 bases and J by 8 bases, with 10 bases between them. CDR3 DNA: TGTGCCAGCAGTCACTGGGGGGAGCCCCAGCATTTT. Its protein product is CASSHWGEPQHF.

The genes are TRBV28 and TRBJ2-7; D remains ambiguous. Trimming took off 3 bases at V and 9 bases at J, with 9 bases between the two ends. The CDR3 is 11 amino acids. CDR1 and CDR2 (germline): MDHEN, SYDVKM. This chain's CDR3 is CASSFSLWQYF. The CDR3 nucleotides read TGTGCCAGCAGTTTTAGTCTGTGGCAGTACTTC.

The chain carries TRBV30 and TRBJ2-7; 9 nucleotides align to TRBD1. V shed 8 bases, J shed 2 bases, and the junction held 10 bases outside the gene matches. CDR3 length: 14 amino acids. Per the germline V gene, CDR1 is GTSNPN and CDR2 is SVGIG (reference sequence). CDR3 sequence: CASSIGQGPYEQYF. The CDR3 bases are TGTGCCAGTAGTATAGGACAGGGGCCCTACGAGCAGTACTTC.

The V call is TRBV27, the J call TRBJ2-5; D may be TRBD2 (6 bases). Per germline, CDR1 MNHEY and CDR2 SMNVEV (reference sequence). The CDR3 sequence is 14 residues long. Between the trimmed V and J ends, which lost 6 bases and 7 bases, there was a span of 18 bases. The CDR3, as DNA: TGTGCCAGCAGCGTCAACCGGGACTGGGGGACCCAGTACTTC. Its protein product is CASSVNRDWGTQYF.

V gene TRBV9 combines with J gene TRBJ2-7; 12 bases fit TRBD2. Germline lookup yields CDR1 SGDLS and CDR2 YYNGEE. J gave up 6 bases and V 5 bases, and 3 bases lay outside the gene matches. The CDR3 totals 13 residues. CDR3 protein: CASSPSGGAEQYF. The CDR3 bases are TGTGCCAGCAGTCCTAGCGGGGGGGCCGAGCAGTACTTC.

The J gene is TRBJ2-7, the V gene TRBV18; TRBD1 is a possible D gene (5 bases). V lost 1 base and J 1 base, leaving 8 bases between the germline ends. CDR3 length equals 14 residues. Germline loops: CDR1 KGHSH, CDR2 LQKENI. The CDR3, as DNA: TGTGCCAGCTCACCACGAGACAGATCCTACGAGCAGTACTTC. Translated: CASSPRDRSYEQYF. Full variable domain (missing parts from reference TRBV18 and TRBJ2-7): NAGVMQNPRHLVRRRGQEARLRCSPMKGHSHVYWYRQLPEEGLKFMVYLQKENIIDESGMPKERFSAEFPKEGPSILRIQQVVRGDSAAYFCASSPRDRSYEQYFGPGTRLTVT.

The chain joins TRBV19 to TRBJ1-1; the D gene is possibly TRBD1 (5 bases). V gave up 0 bases and J gave up 5 bases, with 10 bases separating them. CDR1 is LNHDA and CDR2 is SQIVND in the germline V gene (reference sequence). The CDR3 extends over 14 amino acids. CDR3 nucleotide sequence: TGTGCCAGTAGTATAGAACGGGGCGGAACTGAAGCTTTCTTT. Amino acid sequence: CASSIERGGTEAFF. The full variable domain, its missing parts supplied by reference TRBV19 and TRBJ1-1, is DGGITQSPKYLFRKEGQNVTLSCEQNLNHDAMYWYRQDPGQGLRLIYYSQIVNDFQKGDIAEGYSVSREKKESFPLTVTSAQKNPTAFYLCASSIERGGTEAFFGQGTRLTVV.

This clone was observed a single time. The CDR3 DNA reads TGTGCCAGCACTCCGGGACGTACAGAAGCTTTCTTT. Protein product: CASTPGRTEAFF. The chain links TRBV18 to TRBJ1-1; tentatively, D is TRBD1 (5 bases). In germline, CDR1 is KGHSH, CDR2 LQKENI. The CDR3 runs 12 residues. V lost 8 bases and J lost 8, with 15 bases in between.

The V and J genes are TRBV5-1 and TRBJ1-2; D not resolved. CDR1 is SGHRS, CDR2 YFSETQ, per germline. With 2 bases removed from V and 0 bases from J, the gap between germline ends came to 14 bases. This CDR3 contains 16 residues. This CDR3 reads CASSLGPGMTNYGYTF. The DNA of the CDR3 is TGCGCCAGCAGCTTAGGCCCTGGTATGACTAACTATGGCTACACCTTC.

The chain employs TRBV7-9 and TRBJ1-5, with unresolved D. CDR3 size: 16 residues. Trimming pared 4 bases from V and 5 bases from J, leaving 18 bases between. Germline V lookup: CDR1 SEHNR, CDR2 FQNEAQ (reference sequence). The CDR3 reads CASSSPFSGRYQPQHF. The CDR3 DNA sequence: TGTGCCAGCAGCTCCCCTTTTTCGGGGAGGTATCAGCCCCAGCATTTT.